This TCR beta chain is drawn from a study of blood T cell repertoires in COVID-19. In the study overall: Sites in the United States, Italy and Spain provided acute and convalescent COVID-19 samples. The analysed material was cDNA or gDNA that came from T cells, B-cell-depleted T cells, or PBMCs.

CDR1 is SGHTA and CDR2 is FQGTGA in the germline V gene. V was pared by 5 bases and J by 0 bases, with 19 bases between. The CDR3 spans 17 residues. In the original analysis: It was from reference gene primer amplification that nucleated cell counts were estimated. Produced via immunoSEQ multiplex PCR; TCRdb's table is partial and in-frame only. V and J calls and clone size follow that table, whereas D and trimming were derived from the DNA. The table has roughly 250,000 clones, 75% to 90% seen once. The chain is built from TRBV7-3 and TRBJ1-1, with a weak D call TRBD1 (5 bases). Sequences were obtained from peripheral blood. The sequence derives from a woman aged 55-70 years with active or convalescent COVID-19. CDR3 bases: TGTGCCAGCAGCGCCTCCGGGACTACTGCCATGAACACTGAAGCTTTCTTT. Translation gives CASSASGTTAMNTEAFF.